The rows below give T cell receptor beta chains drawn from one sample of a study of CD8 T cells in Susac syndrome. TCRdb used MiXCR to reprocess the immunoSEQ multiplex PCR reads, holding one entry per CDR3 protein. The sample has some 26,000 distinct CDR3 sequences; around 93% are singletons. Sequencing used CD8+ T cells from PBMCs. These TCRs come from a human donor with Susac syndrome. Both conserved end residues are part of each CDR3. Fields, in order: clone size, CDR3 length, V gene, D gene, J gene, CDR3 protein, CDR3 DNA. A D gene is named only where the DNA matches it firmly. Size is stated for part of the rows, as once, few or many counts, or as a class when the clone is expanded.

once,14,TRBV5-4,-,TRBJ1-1,CASSGDSGLREAFF,TGTGCCAGCAGCGGGGATTCGGGTCTAAGAGAAGCTTTCTTT
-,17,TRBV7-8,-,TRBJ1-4,CASSLDPRGPRNEKLFF,TGTGCCAGCAGCTTAGATCCCAGGGGCCCCCGTAATGAAAAACTGTTTTTT
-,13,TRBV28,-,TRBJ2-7,CASRPQGPGEQYF,TGTGCCAGCAGACCTCAGGGTCCGGGGGAGCAGTACTTC
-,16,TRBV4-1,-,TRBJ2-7,CASSQESTGTSYEQYF,TGCGCCAGCAGCCAAGAGTCTACTGGGACCTCCTACGAGCAGTACTTC
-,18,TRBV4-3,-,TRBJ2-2,CASSQVSPGAEITGELFF,TGCGCCAGCAGCCAAGTGTCCCCGGGGGCGGAGATCACCGGGGAGCTGTTTTTT
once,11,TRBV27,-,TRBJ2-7,CASSPGYEQYF,TGTGCCAGCAGTCCGGGATACGAGCAGTACTTC
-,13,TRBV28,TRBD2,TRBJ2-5,CATLAGELWGQYF,TGTGCCACCCTAGCGGGGGAACTGTGGGGCCAGTACTTC
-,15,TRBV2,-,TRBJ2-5,CASSGIQRGQETQYF,TGTGCCAGCAGTGGGATCCAACGGGGACAAGAGACCCAGTACTTC
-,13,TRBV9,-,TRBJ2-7,CASSQGVGYEQYF,TGTGCCAGCAGTCAGGGTGTGGGGTACGAGCAGTACTTC
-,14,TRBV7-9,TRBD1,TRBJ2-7,CASSSGTGLDEQYF,TGTGCCAGCAGCTCAGGGACAGGGTTGGACGAGCAGTACTTC
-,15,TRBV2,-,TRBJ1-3,CASSNLGVLGNTIYF,TGTGCCAGCAGTAATCTAGGGGTTTTGGGAAACACCATATATTTT
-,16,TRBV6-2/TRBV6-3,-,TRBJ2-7,CASSYDTGPFSYEQYF,TGTGCCAGCAGTTACGACACCGGGCCCTTTTCCTACGAGCAGTACTTC
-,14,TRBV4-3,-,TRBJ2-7,CASSQDPPPSEQYF,TGCGCCAGCAGCCAAGATCCACCGCCCAGCGAGCAGTACTTC
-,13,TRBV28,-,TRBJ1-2,CASSLRGRFGYTF,TGTGCCAGCAGTTTAAGGGGGAGATTCGGCTACACCTTC
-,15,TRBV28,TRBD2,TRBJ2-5,CASSSSGGVQETQYF,TGTGCCAGCAGTTCGTCGGGGGGGGTACAAGAGACCCAGTACTTC
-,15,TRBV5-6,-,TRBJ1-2,CASSWEGGPLYGYTF,TGTGCCAGCAGCTGGGAGGGGGGACCCTTATATGGCTACACCTTC
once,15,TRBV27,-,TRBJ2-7,CASSLTGQGPYEQYF,TGTGCCAGCAGTTTGACGGGGCAGGGGCCCTACGAGCAGTACTTC
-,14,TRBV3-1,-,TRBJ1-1,CASSLIMENTEAFF,TGTGCCAGCAGCTTGATAATGGAGAACACTGAAGCTTTCTTT
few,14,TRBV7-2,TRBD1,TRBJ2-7,CASSAPDRVYEQYF,TGTGCCAGCAGCGCCCCGGACAGGGTCTACGAGCAGTACTTC
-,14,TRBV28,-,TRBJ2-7,CASRPGRILYEQYF,TGTGCCAGCAGGCCCGGGCGGATTCTCTACGAGCAGTACTTC
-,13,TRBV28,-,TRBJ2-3,CASSLGRVDTQYF,TGTGCCAGCAGTTTGGGAAGGGTAGATACGCAGTATTTT
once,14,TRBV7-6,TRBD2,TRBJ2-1,CASSLRLAGSEQFF,TGTGCCAGCAGCTTACGACTAGCGGGGAGTGAGCAGTTCTTC
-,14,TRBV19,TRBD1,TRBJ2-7,CASSVTGEAYEQYF,TGTGCCAGTAGTGTGACAGGGGAGGCCTACGAGCAGTACTTC
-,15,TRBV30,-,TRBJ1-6,CAWSVLVSGGSPLHF,TGTGCCTGGAGTGTATTGGTGTCTGGGGGGTCACCCCTCCACTTT
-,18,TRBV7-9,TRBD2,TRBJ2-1,CASSLTLAGAKIHNEQFF,TGTGCCAGCAGCTTAACGCTAGCGGGGGCCAAAATACACAATGAGCAGTTCTTC
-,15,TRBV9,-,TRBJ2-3,CASSARTNLMDTQYF,TGTGCCAGCAGCGCTCGGACCAACCTTATGGATACGCAGTATTTT
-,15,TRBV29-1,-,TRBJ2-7,CSVEFADRISYEQYF,TGCAGCGTTGAATTCGCCGACAGAATTTCCTACGAGCAGTACTTC
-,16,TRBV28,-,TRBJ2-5,CASSVEGDYLKGTQYF,TGTGCCAGCAGTGTAGAGGGCGACTATCTAAAAGGGACCCAGTACTTC
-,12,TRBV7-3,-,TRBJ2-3,CASSLTGDTQYF,TGTGCCAGCAGCTTAACGGGCGATACGCAGTATTTT
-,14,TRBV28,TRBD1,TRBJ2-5,CASSLGTGVETQYF,TGTGCCAGCAGTTTAGGGACAGGGGTGGAGACCCAGTACTTC
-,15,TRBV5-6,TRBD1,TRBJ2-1,CASSSTGTGGNEQFF,TGTGCCAGCAGCTCGACCGGGACAGGGGGGAATGAGCAGTTCTTC
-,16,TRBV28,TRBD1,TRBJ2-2,CASSSFDRGLTGELFF,TGTGCCAGCAGTTCCTTTGACAGGGGTCTCACCGGGGAGCTGTTTTTT
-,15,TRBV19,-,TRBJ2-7,CASSLRGWLRDEQYF,TGTGCCAGTAGTCTCCGGGGTTGGCTCAGGGACGAGCAGTACTTC
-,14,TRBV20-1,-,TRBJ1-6,CSAVERDGNSPLHF,TGCAGTGCTGTAGAGAGGGACGGAAATTCACCCCTCCACTTT
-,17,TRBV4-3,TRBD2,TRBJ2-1,CASSQDPSGSSYNEQFF,TGCGCCAGCAGCCAAGATCCTAGCGGGAGCTCCTACAATGAGCAGTTCTTC
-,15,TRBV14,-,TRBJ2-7,CASSQPQGPPYEQYF,TGTGCCAGCAGCCAGCCACAGGGTCCCCCATACGAGCAGTACTTC
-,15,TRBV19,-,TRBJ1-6,CASSIVLGSDSPLHF,TGTGCCAGTAGTATAGTCCTGGGGTCGGATTCACCCCTCCACTTT
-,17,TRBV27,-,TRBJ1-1,CASSLSPPGAPGGEAFF,TGTGCCAGCAGTTTAAGTCCCCCAGGGGCCCCCGGGGGTGAAGCTTTCTTT
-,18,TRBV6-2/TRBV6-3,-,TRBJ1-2,CASSYLAPGSYPPTGYTF,TGTGCCAGCAGTTACCTTGCGCCGGGATCTTATCCGCCAACTGGCTACACCTTC
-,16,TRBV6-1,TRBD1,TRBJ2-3,CASRPGVGDRSDTQYF,TGTGCCAGCAGGCCCGGAGTCGGGGACAGGTCAGATACGCAGTATTTT
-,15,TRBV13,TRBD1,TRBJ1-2,CASSVRTGEGYGYTF,TGTGCCAGCAGCGTCCGGACAGGGGAAGGCTATGGCTACACCTTC
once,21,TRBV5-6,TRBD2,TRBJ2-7,CASSFIRRGGGPTIVPYEQYF,TGTGCCAGCAGCTTTATCCGAAGGGGCGGGGGGCCCACAATTGTTCCCTACGAGCAGTACTTC
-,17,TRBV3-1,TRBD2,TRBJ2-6,CASSPGTSGSGANVLTF,TGTGCCAGCAGCCCCGGGACTAGCGGCTCTGGGGCCAACGTCCTGACTTTC
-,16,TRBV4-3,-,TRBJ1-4,CASSQVFGRVGEKLFF,TGCGCCAGCAGCCAAGTATTCGGCAGGGTGGGTGAAAAACTGTTTTTT
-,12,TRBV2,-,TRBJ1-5,CASSEAQRVWHF,TGTGCCAGCAGTGAAGCGCAACGGGTATGGCATTTT